This entry is about one T cell receptor (beta chain). These data come from a study of T-cell reconstitution after alpha-beta-depleted transplantation in children. Germline CDR1 reads DFQATT; CDR2 reads SNEGSKA (reference sequence). V shed 8 bases, J shed 1 base, and the junction held 4 bases outside the gene matches. This CDR3 spans 13 amino acids. TCRbeta library construction was performed incorporating unique molecular identifiers. One entry per CDR3 protein, called by TCRdb with MiXCR from the PCR reads. The sample comprises 440,000 or so distinct CDR3 sequences, roughly 44% of which are singletons, and 27% rests with the top ten.

The sequences come from PBMCs, collected before TCRalphabeta/CD19-depleted stem cell transplant. The receptor was isolated from a girl aged 2 to 9 with aplastic anemia, due to receive a stem cell transplant. V is TRBV20-1 and J is TRBJ2-2, with TRBD1 matching 7 bases. The CDR3 loop reads CSTRQGNTGELFF. CDR3 in DNA: TGCAGTACCCGACAGGGGAACACCGGGGAGCTGTTTTTT.